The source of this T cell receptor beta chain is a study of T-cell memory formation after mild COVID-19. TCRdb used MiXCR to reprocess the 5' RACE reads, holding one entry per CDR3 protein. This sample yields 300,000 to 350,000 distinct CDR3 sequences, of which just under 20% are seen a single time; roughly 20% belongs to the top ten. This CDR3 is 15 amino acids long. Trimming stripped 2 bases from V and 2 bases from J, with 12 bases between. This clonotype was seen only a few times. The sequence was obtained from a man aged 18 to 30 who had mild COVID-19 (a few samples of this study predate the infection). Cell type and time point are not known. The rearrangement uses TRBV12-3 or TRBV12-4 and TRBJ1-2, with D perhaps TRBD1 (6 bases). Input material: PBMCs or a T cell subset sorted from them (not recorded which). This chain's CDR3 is CASSLTYRENYGYTF. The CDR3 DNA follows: TGTGCCAGCAGTTTAACTTACAGGGAAAACTATGGCTACACCTTC.